This T cell receptor beta chain came from a study of blood T cell repertoires in COVID-19. Looking at the study overall: Acute-phase and convalescent COVID-19 samples originated in the United States, Italy and Spain. T cells, B-cell-depleted T cells, or PBMCs provided the cDNA or gDNA that served as material.

Seattle participants joined during active infection and were tracked over time. Repertoires were generated with immunoSEQ multiplex PCR, while TCRdb's copy carries only in-frame clones and drops some. The sample includes 150,000 or so clones, 70% to 85% of them seen just once. Sequencing input: peripheral blood. This TCR was sampled from a man between 60 and 75 years old with COVID-19, enrolled during active disease.

The CDR3: CASSHTGNTEAFF. The CDR3 DNA reads as TGTGCCAGCAGCCATACGGGGAACACTGAAGCTTTCTTT. V is TRBV14 and J is TRBJ1-1; D is undetermined. The CDR3 is made up of 13 amino acids. Trimming left V 3 bases short and J 1 base short, with 6 bases between. Germline V gives CDR1 SGHDN, CDR2 FVKESK.